This entry features one T cell receptor (beta chain) sequence. The antigen remains unidentified. V was pared by 0 bases and J by 4 bases, with 7 bases of the junction left unmatched. The V gene's germline CDR1 is SEHNR and CDR2 FQNEAQ (reference sequence). The CDR3 loop spans 17 amino acids. The data were taken from a study of cytomegalovirus exposure and HLA in healthy donors. Findings and caveats of the study: Within the 130 or so validation repertoires, first-cohort TCR clusters tended to co-occur, according to a later analysis. Some TCR beta chains (approximately 180 of them) were listed as cytomegalovirus-associated.

TCRdb's copy holds only in-frame clones and misses some; the assay was immunoSEQ multiplex PCR. The sample consists of about 250,000 clones, roughly 89% of them appearing once. The receptor comes from a man younger than 35 in good health and CMV-seronegative. The chain carries TRBV7-9 and TRBJ1-5; TRBD1 matches 9 bases. The sample was PBMCs. The CDR3 DNA is TGTGCCAGCAGCTTAGCGTATTGGGACAGGGAAAATCAGCCCCAGCATTTT. Translation: CASSLAYWDRENQPQHF.